Included here is one T cell receptor (beta chain) sequence, with context. Its antigen is not identified. The V gene lost 2 bases and the J gene lost 5 bases, with 7 bases spanning the gap. Germline V gene data show CDR1 as DFQATT and CDR2 as SNEGSKA (reference sequence). The CDR3 has 11 residues. The sample originates from a study of OX40 agonist ivuxolimab in advanced cancers. Study findings and constraints: CD8+ T cells (on average) carried more expanded clones than CD4+ T cells.

Method: immunoSEQ multiplex PCR; TCRdb's copy keeps in-frame clones and lacks some. The sample includes roughly 41,000 clones, 70% to 90% of them seen just once. The sample consisted of CD4+ or CD8+ T cells sorted from blood, taken in a trial of the OX40 agonist ivuxolimab. The chain links TRBV20-1 to TRBJ2-7; perhaps TRBD1 as D (6 bases). The sequence was obtained from an adult with an advanced solid tumor such as melanoma, head and neck, liver or kidney cancer. The CDR3 coding sequence is TGCAGTGCTAGATACAGGGACGAGCAGTACTTC. Encoded protein: CSARYRDEQYF.